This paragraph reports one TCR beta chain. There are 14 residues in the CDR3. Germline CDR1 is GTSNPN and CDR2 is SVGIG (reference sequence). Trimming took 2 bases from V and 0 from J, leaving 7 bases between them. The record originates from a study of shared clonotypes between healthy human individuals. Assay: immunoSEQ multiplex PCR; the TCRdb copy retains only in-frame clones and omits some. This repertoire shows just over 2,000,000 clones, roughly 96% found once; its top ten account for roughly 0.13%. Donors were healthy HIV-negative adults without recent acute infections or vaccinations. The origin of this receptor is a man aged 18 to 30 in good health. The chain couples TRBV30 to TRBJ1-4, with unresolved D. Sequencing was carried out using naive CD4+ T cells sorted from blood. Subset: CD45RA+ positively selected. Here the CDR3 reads CAWSRPSTNEKLFF. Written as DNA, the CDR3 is TGTGCCTGGAGTCGGCCCTCAACTAATGAAAAACTGTTTTTT. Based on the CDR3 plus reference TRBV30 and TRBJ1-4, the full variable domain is SQTIHQWPATLVQPVGSPLSLECTVEGTSNPNLYWYRQAAGRGLQLLFYSVGIGQISSEVPQNLSASRPQDRQFILSSKKLLLSDSGFYLCAWSRPSTNEKLFFGSGTQLSVL.